This T cell receptor beta chain was sequenced for a study of T cells in Graves' hyperthyroidism and ophthalmopathy (dated by TCRdb to the late 2010s). The study in broad terms: Peripheral blood was collected at initial diagnosis, before any treatment. Once sampling was done, hyperthyroidism patients were given methimazole at a starting dose of 30 mg daily, whereas ophthalmopathy patients were given high-dose intravenous methylprednisolone. Prospective prediction of ophthalmopathy was tested in an independent validation cohort of approximately 18 hyperthyroidism patients and around 16 patients who later progressed to ophthalmopathy. For training and testing, the 100 or so patients in the discovery cohort were randomly divided in a 7:3 ratio. To identify distinguishing TCR V-J signatures, a discovery cohort of roughly 100 patients was used, comprising roughly 45 with Graves' ophthalmopathy and 57 with stable Graves' hyperthyroidism. TCR Vbeta CDR3 sequencing of 135 peripheral blood samples (approximately 44 ophthalmopathy, about 80 hyperthyroidism and some 17 progressor patients) is reported in the paper. The study also compared thyroid tissue and blood T-cell repertoires from five or six Graves' hyperthyroidism patients.

This clonotype was found many times. No antigen is known for it. Per-base quality was not reported, and no clone a single base away is much larger than it. A patient counted as having stable Graves' hyperthyroidism if no progression to ophthalmopathy occurred over 18 months of follow-up. Hyperthyroidism patients were aged 18 to 65 years and newly diagnosed, with disease duration of less than 2 months. The study excluded patients with uncontrolled infections, other autoimmune diseases, pregnancy or lactation. Clinical symptoms, serum thyroxine and TRAb, thyroid ultrasound, and orbital computed tomography formed the basis for the diagnoses. Ficoll-Paque density gradient centrifugation was used to isolate PBMCs from about 9.4 ml of fresh peripheral blood. Trizol reagent was used to extract total RNA, and RNA quality was then checked on an Agilent 2100 Bioanalyzer. What the work shows at the level of the full study, not this receptor alone: During validation, the model predicted progression to ophthalmopathy a median of roughly 7.1 months ahead of onset, with around 70% sensitivity and 72% to 80% specificity. Blood samples also contained most of the expanded thyroid clonotypes (frequency above 0.001), which suggests that blood repertoires may reflect thyroid immune responses. In cross-validation, a model built on a 13 V-J signature told ophthalmopathy apart from stable hyperthyroidism with roughly 87% sensitivity and around 81% specificity, and in testing the same model reached 80%/75%. No statistical method was used to fix the sample size in advance, and group allocation was not hidden from the investigators.

TCR beta CDR3 regions were amplified from RNA transcripts. The first round of RT-PCR for the TCR CDR3 was performed with the HTBI primer set and the Qiagen OneStep RT-PCR kit. A second multiplex PCR round built the libraries, followed by size selection and purification. The libraries were sequenced on an Illumina HiSeq2000 using paired-end 100 bp reads. From the authors' description of their analysis: SOAPnuke was used to process the raw data, removing reads that contained adapters or uncalled bases, had a mean Phred below 15, or lacked an exact match to the constant primer or identifier. High-quality paired reads were merged with COPE v1.2.5, and unique nucleotide sequences were defined as clonotypes. Clonotypes were aligned to IMGT TRBV, TRBD and TRBJ reference segments using MiTCR v1.1. Analysis was restricted to V-J combinations with a frequency above 0.0001, which covered roughly 99% of repertoires. A TCS score was defined as the ratio of F50 (clonal expansion) to E x V (chaos), with BLOSUM62-based TCRdist applied between CDR3 peptides within each V-J. Welch's t-statistics and random forest reduced several hundred V-J features to 10 to 15, which were used in a naive Bayes classifier (R e1071). In TCRdb, the public reads were trimmed at Q25 with fastp and aligned with MiXCR, with productive beta chains retained. Every CDR3 protein is listed once, alongside the most common genes and DNA of its rows. These V and J calls are TCRdb output, not the study's own analysis. Present in this sample are about half a million distinct CDR3 sequences, about a fifth of which were seen just once. The top ten hold about 25% of the sample.

As encoded in the germline V gene, CDR1 is LGHNA while CDR2 is YNFKEQ. The CDR3 numbers 16 residues from cysteine through phenylalanine. Just CDR3 DNA is preserved here, 48 bases in frame from base 1. V is pruned by 5 bases and J by 5 bases, leaving 13 bases of the junction without a gene match. This receptor chain uses TRBV4-2 and TRBJ2-5, and 8 bases in between align with TRBD2. Source material: blood. This receptor was obtained from a man aged 18 to 30 with Graves' hyperthyroidism. The sequence in DNA is TGTGCCAGCAGCATGATGTCCGGGACTAGGGATGAGACCCAGTACTTC. Translation gives CASSMMSGTRDETQYF.